Presented here are 15 T cell receptor beta chains from one specimen sequenced in a study of CD8+ T cells in alopecia areata. Treatment here: oral pan-JAK inhibitor, 5-10 mg twice daily. Isolated RNA was reverse transcribed into cDNA used as the sequencing template. Some clones are missing from TCRdb's copy, which holds only in-frame ones; the method was immunoSEQ multiplex PCR. The table lists 120,000 to 150,000 clones, 70% to 90% of them singletons. Sequenced here: CD8+ T cells sorted from blood, sampled at week 4, from a patient treated with tofacitinib. All receptors derive from a human donor with alopecia areata.

In this sample, this clone turned up once. The chain has TRBV5-1 and TRBJ2-5; TRBD1 aligns across 11 bases. This CDR3 is 15 amino acids long. J lost 4 bases, V lost 4 bases, and 6 bases had no gene match. CDR1 is SGHRS and CDR2 is YFSETQ in the germline V gene. CDR3 in DNA: TGCGCCAGCAGCGTTGGACAGGGGGCGGGAGAGACCCAGTACTTC. The encoded protein is CASSVGQGAGETQYF.

The CDR3 nucleotides are TGCGCCAGCAGTGAGTCCGGACTAGCGGGGGACAAGTACAATGAGCAGTTCTTC. Translation: CASSESGLAGDKYNEQFF. The gene calls are TRBV10-1 and TRBJ2-1; 13 bases agree with TRBD2. CDR3 size: 18 residues. Germline V gene lookup returns CDR1 WNHNN and CDR2 SYGVQD (reference sequence). The ends lost 0 bases at V and 4 bases at J; junction bases unmatched: 6.

This sequence joins TRBV9 and TRBJ2-1, with D tentatively TRBD2 (5 bases). CDR3 length: 13 amino acids. The germline V and J ends were trimmed by 0 bases and 8 bases, with 9 bases remaining between them. Germline V lookup: CDR1 SGDLS, CDR2 YYNGEE. CDR3 sequence: CASSVAAGHEQFF. The DNA for the CDR3 is TGTGCCAGCAGCGTAGCCGCGGGCCATGAGCAGTTCTTC.

The sample holds one count of this clone. Here the CDR3 reads CASSSIPYRTGEFYEQYF. The CDR3 DNA follows: TGTGCCAGCAGCTCCATCCCCTACCGGACAGGGGAATTCTACGAGCAGTACTTC. This chain joins TRBV5-6 and TRBJ2-7; 9 bases map to TRBD1. Germline-derived CDR1 and CDR2 are SGHDT and YYEEEE. V was pared by 3 bases and J by 3 bases, with 16 bases of the junction left unmatched. The CDR3 is made up of 18 amino acids.

The V call is TRBV2, the J call TRBJ2-7; 7 nucleotides agree with TRBD2. The germline gives CDR1 SNHLY, CDR2 FYNNEI. CDR3 length: 12 amino acids. V lost 10 bases and J lost 4; bases outside the gene matches: 7. CDR3 DNA: TGTGCCAAAGAGCGGGATCCTTACGAGCAGTACTTC. It specifies CAKERDPYEQYF.

This chain joins TRBV29-1 and TRBJ2-1; D might be TRBD1 (6 bases). V gave up 6 bases and J gave up 0 bases, with 9 bases separating them. CDR1 and CDR2 (germline): SQVTM, ANQGSEA. There are 13 residues in the CDR3. The DNA of the CDR3 is TGCAGCGTCTGGACAGTCTCCTACAATGAGCAGTTCTTC. The encoded protein is CSVWTVSYNEQFF.

This clone has more than one count but fewer than ten. The V call is TRBV6-4, the J call TRBJ2-1; D gene ambiguous. CDR3 length equals 11 residues. V was cut by 2 bases and J by 8 bases, with 4 bases left in between. In germline, CDR1 is MRHNA, CDR2 SNTAGT. The CDR3: CASSDADEQFF. CDR3 nucleotide sequence: TGTGCCAGCAGTGACGCGGATGAGCAGTTCTTC.

This chain uses TRBV14 with TRBJ2-2, with no clear D. The CDR3 is 13 residues long. Trimming removed 4 bases at V and 7 bases at J, with 10 bases between. The germline V gene encodes CDR1 SGHDN and CDR2 FVKESK. CDR3 sequence (DNA): TGTGCCAGCAGCCCCCGTCGCGGCGGGGAGCTGTTTTTT. It specifies CASSPRRGGELFF.

The chain uses TRBV29-1 and TRBJ2-1; either TRBD1 or TRBD2 may supply D (5 bases each). CDR1 is SQVTM and CDR2 is ANQGSEA in the germline V gene. The CDR3 covers 12 residues. The germline V and J ends were trimmed by 0 bases and 9 bases, with 9 bases remaining between them. The CDR3 coding sequence is TGCAGCGTTGAAGATCGGGGCTTTGAGCAGTTCTTC. Translating it yields CSVEDRGFEQFF.

V gene TRBV27 combines with J gene TRBJ2-4; 7 nucleotides agree with TRBD1. The germline CDR1 and CDR2 sequences are MNHEY and SMNVEV (reference sequence). CDR3 size: 14 residues. V was pared by 2 bases and J by 7 bases, with 5 bases of the junction left unmatched. CDR3 protein: CASSLAAGGNIQYF. The CDR3 DNA is TGTGCCAGCAGTTTAGCGGCAGGGGGTAACATTCAGTACTTC.

This clone appeared once. The chain links TRBV5-1 to TRBJ1-1; 10 bases agree with TRBD1. Trimming cost V 4 bases and J 1 base; bases outside gene matches: 4. This CDR3 comprises 15 residues. The germline V gene has CDR1 SGHRS and CDR2 YFSETQ. The CDR3 region is CASSPGQGENTEAFF. CDR3 DNA: TGCGCCAGCAGCCCCGGACAGGGGGAGAACACTGAAGCTTTCTTT.

The J gene is TRBJ2-1, the V gene TRBV27; unclear D gene. Trimming shortened V by 2 bases and J by 10 bases, and 12 bases separated the two germline ends. The V gene's germline CDR1 is MNHEY and CDR2 SMNVEV (reference sequence). CDR3 length equals 13 residues. This CDR3 reads CASSLGWSLEQFF. The CDR3 DNA is TGTGCCAGCAGTTTAGGTTGGAGTTTGGAGCAGTTCTTC.

The rearrangement uses TRBV29-1 and TRBJ2-5; the match to TRBD2 covers 14 bases. Losses at the gene ends were 6 bases for V and 2 bases for J; bases not matched to a gene: 8. Germline values: CDR1 SQVTM, CDR2 ANQGSEA. The CDR3 sequence is 16 residues long. The CDR3 sequence is CSVSRLAGGGQETQYF. Written as DNA, the CDR3 is TGCAGCGTATCTCGACTAGCGGGAGGGGGACAAGAGACCCAGTACTTC.

The chain combines TRBV19 with TRBJ2-1; a weak D match, TRBD2 (5 bases). This CDR3 is 12 amino acids long. From germline, CDR1 is LNHDA and CDR2 SQIVND (reference sequence). V was shortened by 9 bases and J by 5 bases, with 11 bases between the two germline ends. The CDR3, as DNA: TGTGCCAGCGGACTGGGCCACAATGAGCAGTTCTTC. It codes for CASGLGHNEQFF.

The chain uses TRBV27 and TRBJ2-7; the match to TRBD2 covers 7 bases. This CDR3 is 14 amino acids long. Germline CDR1 and CDR2: MNHEY and SMNVEV (reference sequence). Unmatched junction bases numbered 7, after V lost 2 bases and J lost 6 bases. The CDR3 region has the DNA TGTGCCAGCAGTTTAACGCGGGAGAGTTCCGAGCAGTACTTC. Amino acid sequence: CASSLTRESSEQYF.